The 21 T cell receptor beta chains in this list originate from one sample, sequenced in a study of cytomegalovirus exposure and HLA in healthy donors. Amplification used 60 Vbeta primers and 13 Jbeta primers. TCRdb keeps only in-frame clones here, not all; method: immunoSEQ multiplex PCR. The sample records 95,000 to 150,000 clones, roughly 77% being singletons. Sample: PBMCs. These receptors all stem from a man between 35 and 55 years old in good health and CMV-seronegative.

CDR3 bases: TGTGCCAGCAGTGTAGCCAGCGCGGAGACCCAGTACTTC. Its protein is CASSVASAETQYF. The chain recombines TRBV7-6 with TRBJ2-5; D unresolved. The CDR3 consists of 13 residues. Trimming removed 6 bases at V and 5 bases at J, with 13 bases between. CDR1 SGHVS and CDR2 FNYEAQ come from the germline V gene. Combining the CDR3 with reference TRBV7-6 and TRBJ2-5 gives the whole variable domain GAGVSQSPRYKVTKRGQDVALRCDPISGHVSLYWYRQALGQGPEFLTYFNYEAQQDKSGLPNDRFSAERPEGSISTLTIQRTEQRDSAMYRCASSVASAETQYFGPGTRLLVL.

V usage is TRBV2 and J usage is TRBJ2-7, with TRBD1 matching over 8 bases. Germline assignment: CDR1 SNHLY and CDR2 FYNNEI. CDR3 length: 14 residues. With V trimmed by 5 bases and J by 5 bases, 8 bases remained unmatched. The CDR3: CASSLGTGHDEQYF. The CDR3 DNA sequence: TGTGCCAGCAGTCTGGGGACAGGTCACGACGAGCAGTACTTC. Variable domain in full (rest from reference TRBV2 and TRBJ2-7): EPEVTQTPSHQVTQMGQEVILRCVPISNHLYFYWYRQILGQKVEFLVSFYNNEISEKSEIFDDQFSVERPDGSNFTLKIRSTKLEDSAMYFCASSLGTGHDEQYFGPGTRLTVT.

The gene calls are TRBV7-9 and TRBJ1-1; 9 nucleotides agree with TRBD1. This CDR3 region has 12 residues. V lost 2 bases, J lost 11 bases, and 3 bases stayed unmatched. Per germline, CDR1 SEHNR and CDR2 FQNEAQ (reference sequence). The CDR3 DNA reads TGTGCCAGCAGCTTATTCGACAGGGGGGCTTTCTTT. Amino acid sequence: CASSLFDRGAFF.

This chain links TRBV10-2 with TRBJ1-3, with D tentatively TRBD1 (6 bases). V was clipped by 0 bases and J by 1 base, with 10 bases between them. Germline V gives CDR1 WSHSY, CDR2 SAAADI. The CDR3 contains 16 residues. CDR3 residues: CASSESNQGSGNTIYF. CDR3 DNA: TGCGCCAGCAGTGAGTCGAACCAGGGGTCTGGAAACACCATATATTTT.

This chain connects TRBV5-1 to TRBJ1-2, with TRBD1 as a possible D gene (6 bases). Deletions cut 2 bases from V and 3 bases from J, with 8 bases between. The CDR3 spans 13 residues. Germline V gene lookup returns CDR1 SGHRS and CDR2 YFSETQ. In DNA, the CDR3 is TGCGCCAGCAGCTTATCAGGGGACTATGGCTACACCTTC. This encodes CASSLSGDYGYTF.

The chain links TRBV7-2 to TRBJ2-5; 7 bases match TRBD1. CDR3 length: 15 residues. Unmatched junction bases numbered 7, after V lost 5 bases and J lost 1 base. In germline, CDR1 is SGHTA, CDR2 FQGNSA. The CDR3 is CASSDGQVLQETQYF. The CDR3 DNA reads TGTGCCAGCAGCGACGGACAGGTCCTCCAAGAGACCCAGTACTTC.

This sequence joins TRBV7-2 and TRBJ1-1, with D unresolved. This CDR3 contains 13 residues. Germline-derived CDR1 and CDR2 are SGHTA and FQGNSA. V was shortened by 5 bases and J by 1 base, with 8 bases between the two germline ends. CDR3 in DNA: TGTGCCAGCAGCCACTCCAAGAACACTGAAGCTTTCTTT. Translation: CASSHSKNTEAFF.

This chain uses TRBV20-1 with TRBJ2-5; D uncertain. The CDR3 sequence is 11 residues long. Germline V CDR1 and CDR2: DFQATT, SNEGSKA (reference sequence). Trimming pared 3 bases from V and 5 bases from J, leaving 7 bases between. CDR3 protein: CSARNGETQYF. The CDR3 coding sequence is TGCAGTGCTAGGAACGGTGAGACCCAGTACTTC.

The DNA for the CDR3 is TGTGCCAGCAATACGGCACAGGGAAACACTGAAGCTTTCTTT. This codes for CASNTAQGNTEAFF. The V and J genes are TRBV6-6 and TRBJ1-1; D might be TRBD1 (6 bases). Per germline, CDR1 MNHNY and CDR2 SVGAGI (reference sequence). The CDR3 consists of 14 residues. V shed 7 bases and J shed 2 bases, with 14 bases lying between them.

This chain connects TRBV6-5 to TRBJ2-7; TRBD1 aligns across 9 bases. The junction had 9 bases not matched to a gene; V was cut back by 6 bases and J by 6 bases. Germline V gene lookup returns CDR1 MNHEY and CDR2 SVGAGI. The CDR3 runs 14 residues. The CDR3 here is CASRMGQGPLEQYF. The CDR3 nucleotides are TGTGCCAGCAGAATGGGACAGGGCCCACTCGAGCAGTACTTC.

This clone has a handful of counts. V gene TRBV5-3 combines with J gene TRBJ1-6; D remains ambiguous. TRBV5-3 is labeled an ORF, and its function is uncertain. The CDR3 is made up of 10 amino acids. Trimming left V 4 bases short and J 11 bases short, with 4 bases between. CDR3 in amino acids: CARSRTPLHF. Written as DNA, the CDR3 is TGTGCCAGAAGCCGTACACCCCTCCACTTT.

The chain is built from TRBV5-1 and TRBJ1-1; D unresolved. This CDR3 spans 16 amino acids. The V end lost 1 base, the J end lost 3 bases, and 16 bases lay between the germline ends. CDR1 and CDR2 (germline): SGHRS, YFSETQ. CDR3 loop: CASSLLGLEVDTEAFF. For the CDR3, the DNA is TGCGCCAGCAGCTTGTTAGGTCTGGAGGTCGACACTGAAGCTTTCTTT. Combining the CDR3 with reference TRBV5-1 and TRBJ1-1 gives the whole variable domain KAGVTQTPRYLIKTRGQQVTLSCSPISGHRSVSWYQQTPGQGLQFLFEYFSETQRNKGNFPGRFSGRQFSNSRSEMNVSTLELGDSALYLCASSLLGLEVDTEAFFGQGTRLTVV.

This rearrangement joins TRBV4-3 to TRBJ2-3, with 9 positions matching TRBD2. The length of the CDR3 is 15 residues. CDR1 and CDR2 (germline): LGHNA, YSLEER. The V segment lost 5 bases and the J segment 3 bases; nucleotides outside the gene matches: 6. CDR3 nucleotides: TGCGCCAGCAGCGTTCTAGCGGGACCGACAGATACGCAGTATTTT. It is translated as CASSVLAGPTDTQYF.

The chain employs TRBV18 and TRBJ1-6, with TRBD1 matching over 11 bases. The J segment lost 9 bases and the V segment lost 4 bases, leaving 8 bases of the junction unmatched. This CDR3 comprises 16 residues. From germline, CDR1 is KGHSH and CDR2 LQKENI. The CDR3 region is CASSQERTGGGSPLHF. CDR3 nucleotides: TGTGCCAGCTCACAGGAGAGGACAGGGGGCGGTTCACCCCTCCACTTT.

This clone was seen only a few times. This sequence joins TRBV4-2 and TRBJ2-1; D unclear. There are 14 residues in the CDR3. In germline, CDR1 is LGHNA, CDR2 YNFKEQ. V lost 4 bases and J lost 8, with 15 bases in between. The CDR3 DNA reads as TGTGCCAGCAGCCCCCTAACCCAATTGGATGAGCAGTTCTTC. Encoded protein: CASSPLTQLDEQFF.

The table lists this clone with a few counts. This chain uses TRBV6-5 with TRBJ2-1; 7 bases agree with TRBD1. The J segment lost 6 bases and the V segment lost 8 bases, leaving 4 bases of the junction unmatched. CDR3 length: 12 residues. The germline CDR1 and CDR2 sequences are MNHEY and SVGAGI. CDR3 sequence (DNA): TGTGCCAGCGGCAGACAGGGCAATGAGCAGTTCTTC. It yields the protein CASGRQGNEQFF.

This rearrangement joins TRBV11-2 to TRBJ1-1; 12 positions match TRBD1. V lost 5 bases and J lost 7; bases outside the gene matches: 8. Germline lookup yields CDR1 SGHAT and CDR2 FQNNGV. This CDR3 has 15 residues. The CDR3 DNA sequence: TGTGCCAGCAGCCGAACCGGGACAGGGGGCTTTGAAGCTTTCTTT. The encoded protein is CASSRTGTGGFEAFF.

Of note for this clone: The identical CDR3 is also encoded by other nucleotide sequences in the sample. V gene TRBV6-5 combines with J gene TRBJ2-3; possible D gene TRBD2, 6 bases. The ends were cut back, 3 bases at V and 0 bases at J, with 7 bases in the middle. This CDR3 has 14 residues. Germline V gene data show CDR1 as MNHEY and CDR2 as SVGAGI. CDR3 nucleotides: TGTGCCAGCAGTTATCGGGGGAGCACAGATACGCAGTATTTT. It yields the protein CASSYRGSTDTQYF.

This clone has more than one count but fewer than ten. This sequence joins TRBV28 and TRBJ2-1, with 8 positions matching TRBD2. CDR3 length equals 18 residues. Looked up from germline, CDR1 is MDHEN and CDR2 is SYDVKM. Trimming at V came to 5 bases and at J to 6 bases, leaving 18 bases not matched to a gene. In DNA form, the CDR3 reads TGTGCCAGCAGTCCCACTTGGGGGGAGCGGGAGTCGGGCAATGAGCAGTTCTTC. It translates to CASSPTWGERESGNEQFF.

This rearrangement joins TRBV30 to TRBJ2-5; D is uncertain. Germline V CDR1 and CDR2: GTSNPN, SVGIG (reference sequence). The CDR3 runs to 13 residues. V gave up 4 bases and J gave up 3 bases, with 12 bases separating them. The CDR3 reads CAWTLSLKETQYF. CDR3 bases: TGTGCCTGGACCCTGTCCCTTAAAGAGACCCAGTACTTC.

In this sample, this clone turned up once. The chain joins TRBV19 to TRBJ1-4; D unresolved. CDR1 is LNHDA, CDR2 SQIVND, per germline (reference sequence). This CDR3 comprises 11 residues. Trimming shortened V by 9 bases and J by 7 bases, and 9 bases separated the two germline ends. DNA for the CDR3: TGTGCCAGCACACTAAGTGAAAAACTGTTTTTT. The encoded protein is CASTLSEKLFF.